The present T cell receptor beta chain was sequenced within a study of blood T cell repertoires in COVID-19. Turning to the study itself: Whether acute or convalescent, the COVID-19 samples came from the United States, Italy and Spain.

In its sample, this clone was seen many times. The identical CDR3 is also encoded by other nucleotide sequences in the sample. The table came from immunoSEQ multiplex PCR; TCRdb's copy has only in-frame clones and leaves some out. The table includes a few hundred thousand clones, 75% to 90% detected once. V lost 4 bases, J lost 0 bases, and 9 bases lay in between. The CDR3 extends over 15 amino acids. Germline V gene data show CDR1 as KGHDR and CDR2 as SFDVKD. The chain joins TRBV24-1 to TRBJ1-5, with unresolved D. The sequence came from a woman in her 30s who had recovered from COVID-19. What was sequenced was peripheral blood. The CDR3 region is CATSDPGGSNQPQHF. Written as DNA, the CDR3 is TGTGCCACCAGTGACCCGGGAGGTAGCAATCAGCCCCAGCATTTT.